Listed here is a single TCR beta chain. No antigen is known for it. The data originate from a study of T cells after yellow fever vaccination. Study summary: Fractions low in cell number were prepared with SMART-Seq v4 Ultra Low Input. Findings and limits, study-wide: The booster response re-showed most primary clones: 96% CD4, roughly 91% CD8. CD4 and CD8 compartments shared a small share of clonotypes, likely from convergent recombination.

5'RACE template switching generated TCR cDNA, adding a universal primer site and UMIs. TCRdb reprocessed the 5' RACE reads with MiXCR, giving one entry per CDR3 protein. The table has a few hundred thousand distinct CDR3 sequences, approximately 3.8% seen once. The CDR3 loop spans 16 amino acids. V shed 0 bases and J 9 bases; nucleotides not matched to a gene: 14. In germline, CDR1 is SGHRS, CDR2 YFSETQ. This receptor was taken from a man aged 18 to 35 who received the YFV17D yellow fever vaccine. This specimen was PBMCs, taken on the day of the yellow fever booster vaccination. The rearrangement links TRBV5-1 to TRBJ2-5, with 7 bases identical to TRBD1. The CDR3 reads CASSLVRDSSRGAQYF. The CDR3 nucleotides read TGCGCCAGCAGCTTGGTCCGGGACAGCTCCCGAGGGGCCCAGTACTTC.